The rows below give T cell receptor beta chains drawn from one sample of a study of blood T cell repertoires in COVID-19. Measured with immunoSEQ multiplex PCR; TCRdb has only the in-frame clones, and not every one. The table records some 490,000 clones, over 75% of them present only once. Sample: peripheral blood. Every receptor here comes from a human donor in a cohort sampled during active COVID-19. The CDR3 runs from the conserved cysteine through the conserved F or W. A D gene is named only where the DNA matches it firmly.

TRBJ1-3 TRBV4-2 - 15 CASSQARGYGNTIYF
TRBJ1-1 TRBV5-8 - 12 CASSRLTGGAFF
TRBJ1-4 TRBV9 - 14 CASSVVATNEKLFF
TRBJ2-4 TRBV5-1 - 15 CASSSVIGAKNIQYF
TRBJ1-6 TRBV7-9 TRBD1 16 CASSLVGQGYNSPLHF
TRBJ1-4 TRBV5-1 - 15 CASSLAAGDGEKLFF
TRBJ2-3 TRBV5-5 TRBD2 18 CASSQTSGRPARTDTQYF
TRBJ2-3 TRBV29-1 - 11 CSVAGADTQYF
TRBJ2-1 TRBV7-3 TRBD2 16 CASSLLPGGSYNEQFF
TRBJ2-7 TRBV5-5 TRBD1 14 CASSIPGQGELLYF
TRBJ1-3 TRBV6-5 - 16 CASSYFDIHSGNTIYF
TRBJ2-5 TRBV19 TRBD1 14 CASSSDRGPETQYF
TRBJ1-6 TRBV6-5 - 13 CASHRSHNSPLHF
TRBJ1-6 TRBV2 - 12 CASSGQYSPLHF
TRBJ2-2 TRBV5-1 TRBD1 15 CASSPGTGSTGELFF
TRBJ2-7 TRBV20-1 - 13 CSASFRQPPKQYF
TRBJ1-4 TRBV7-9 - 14 CASSFGGPNEKLFF
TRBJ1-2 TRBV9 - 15 CASSPQGGESYGYTF
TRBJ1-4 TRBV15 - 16 CATSRDLMGGVEKLFF
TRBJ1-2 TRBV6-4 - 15 CASSPGEGGDYGYTF
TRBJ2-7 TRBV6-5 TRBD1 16 CASSYSTGALSYEQYF
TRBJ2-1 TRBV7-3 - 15 CASSLYAGAGNEQFF
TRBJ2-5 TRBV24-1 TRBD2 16 CATSAGSGGGGETQYF
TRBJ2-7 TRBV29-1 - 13 CSVREGGFYEQYF
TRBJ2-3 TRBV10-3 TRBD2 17 CAISESWQGSGADTQYF
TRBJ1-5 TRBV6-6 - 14 CASSYSSGRQPQHF
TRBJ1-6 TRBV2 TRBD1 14 CASSQGARNSPLHF
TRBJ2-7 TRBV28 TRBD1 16 CASRTSPGQIVYEQYF
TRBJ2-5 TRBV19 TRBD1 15 CASSPLDRGKETQYF
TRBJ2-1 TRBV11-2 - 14 CASSLGGRVNEQFF
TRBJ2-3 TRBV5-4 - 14 CASSLVADTDTQYF
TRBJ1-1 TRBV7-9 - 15 CASSLGDLRETEAFF
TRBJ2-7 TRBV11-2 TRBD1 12 CASDRGSHEQYF
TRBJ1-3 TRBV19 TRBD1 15 CASRLQEGAGNTIYF
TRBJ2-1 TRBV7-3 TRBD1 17 CASSFTQGAIEYNEQFF
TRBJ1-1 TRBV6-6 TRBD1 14 CASSRQGSNTEAFF
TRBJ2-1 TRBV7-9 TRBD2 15 CASSLSGGRRREQFF
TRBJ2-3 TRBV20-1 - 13 CSASRQGGNTQYF
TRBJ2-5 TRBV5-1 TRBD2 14 CASSFLAGVETQYF
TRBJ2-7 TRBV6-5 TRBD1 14 CASSLAGTGVTQYF
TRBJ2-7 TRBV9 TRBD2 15 CASSEGLAEHYEQYF
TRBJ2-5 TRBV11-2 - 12 CASSPNLETQYF
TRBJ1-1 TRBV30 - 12 CAWSGIWVEAFF
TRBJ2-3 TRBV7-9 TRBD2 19 CASSSGLAGGLVITDTQYF
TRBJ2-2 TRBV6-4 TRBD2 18 CASSKNGLAGGLTGELFF
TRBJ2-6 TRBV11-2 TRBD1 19 CASSAPGRQGVSGANVLTF
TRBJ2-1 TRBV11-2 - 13 CASSPIPRWEQFF
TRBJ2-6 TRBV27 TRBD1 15 CASCLTGSGANVLTF
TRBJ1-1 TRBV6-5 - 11 CATTGNTEAFF
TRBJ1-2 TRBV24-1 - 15 CATSDETGGEDGYTF
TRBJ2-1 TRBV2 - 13 CASRDRTYNEQFF
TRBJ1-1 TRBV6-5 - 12 CASRVDRSLAFF
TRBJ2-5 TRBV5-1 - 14 CASSLPTGQETQYF
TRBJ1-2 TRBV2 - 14 CASSEALREAGYTF
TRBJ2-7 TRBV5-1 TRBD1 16 CASSLEGVQGVREQYF
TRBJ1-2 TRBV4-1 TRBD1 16 CASSQARQGTMGGYTF
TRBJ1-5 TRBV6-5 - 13 CASSFRSNQPQHF
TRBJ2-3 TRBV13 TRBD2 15 CASSFGGTGTDTQYF
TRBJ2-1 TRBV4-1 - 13 CASSQPSRGEQFF
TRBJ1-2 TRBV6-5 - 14 CASSPSGGAKGYTF